This is a list of T cell receptor beta chains from one sample in a study of CD8 T cells in Susac syndrome. MiXCR, run by TCRdb on the immunoSEQ multiplex PCR reads, gives a single entry per CDR3 protein. This table holds about 150,000 distinct CDR3 sequences, about 94% found once. Sequenced material: CD8+ T cells from PBMCs. The receptors here all came from a human donor with multiple sclerosis. Both conserved end residues are part of each CDR3. A D gene is named only where the DNA matches it firmly. Size is omitted from some rows. Given values are once, few, many or a class for expanded clones.

V gene	D gene	clone size	J gene	CDR3 DNA	CDR3 protein
TRBV27	-	-	TRBJ2-7	TGTGCCAGCAGTCCCCGAGGGCAGGTACTCCATACCTCGCAGTACTTC	CASSPRGQVLHTSQYF
TRBV20-1	-	-	TRBJ2-7	TGCAGTGCTAGGGACGGGGGGCCCTCCTACGAGCAGTACTTC	CSARDGGPSYEQYF
TRBV6-5	-	-	TRBJ2-7	TGTGCCAGCAGTTACTTCGGGACCGCCTCCTACGAGCAGTACTTC	CASSYFGTASYEQYF
TRBV3-1	-	few	TRBJ2-4	TGTGCCAGCAGCCCGCGGGGAGGAGCCAAAAACATTCAGTACTTC	CASSPRGGAKNIQYF
TRBV5-1	-	once	TRBJ2-7	TGCGCCAGCAGCTTGGACAGGGACCCTATCTACGAGCAGTACTTC	CASSLDRDPIYEQYF
TRBV20-1	-	-	TRBJ2-7	TGCAGTGCTAGAGAGGACCTATGGCCCCTCTCCTACGAGCAGTACTTC	CSAREDLWPLSYEQYF
TRBV6-1	-	-	TRBJ2-7	TGTGCCAGCAGATCTATCACCTACGAGCAGTACTTC	CASRSITYEQYF
TRBV30	TRBD1	-	TRBJ2-1	TGTGCCTGGAGTTTTGGCCCGGGACAGGCCTTCCTCTACAATGAGCAGTTCTTC	CAWSFGPGQAFLYNEQFF
TRBV4-1	-	-	TRBJ2-2	TGCGCCAGCAGGATAGAGGGCGCCTACACCGGGGAGCTGTTTTTT	CASRIEGAYTGELFF
TRBV4-3	TRBD2	-	TRBJ2-2	TGCGCCAGCAGCCAAGAAGTAGCGGGGGCCCCCGGGGAGCTGTTTTTT	CASSQEVAGAPGELFF
TRBV29-1	-	-	TRBJ1-2	TGCAGCGTTGTGATTCCATCTCTGGCCTATGGCTACACCTTC	CSVVIPSLAYGYTF
TRBV6-4	-	-	TRBJ2-6	TGTGCCAGCAGTGACAGGGGGGGCTCTGGGGCCAACGTCCTGACTTTC	CASSDRGGSGANVLTF
TRBV6-6	-	-	TRBJ2-5	TGTGCCAGCAGTTACTCGAAGGGGCCCCAAGAGACCCAGTACTTC	CASSYSKGPQETQYF
TRBV6-5	-	few	TRBJ1-5	TGTGCCAGCACCCAGCCCCAGCATTTT	CASTQPQHF
TRBV19	-	-	TRBJ1-5	TGTGCCAGTAGTATAGTTTACCAGCCCCAGCATTTT	CASSIVYQPQHF
TRBV28	TRBD2	-	TRBJ2-1	TGTGCCAGCAGATTCGCTAGCGGGGCTTACAATGAGCAGTTCTTC	CASRFASGAYNEQFF
TRBV13	-	-	TRBJ1-6	TGTGCCAGCAGCCCGGCGGGGGGGTATAATTCACCCCTCCACTTT	CASSPAGGYNSPLHF
TRBV9	-	-	TRBJ1-1	TGTGCCAGCAGCATGGGGGGCCTTGAAGCTTTCTTT	CASSMGGLEAFF
TRBV13	-	-	TRBJ1-2	TGTGCCAGCAGTTCTACAGGGCACTATGGCTACACCTTC	CASSSTGHYGYTF
TRBV28	TRBD2	-	TRBJ2-5	TGTGCCAGCAGCCGACTAGCGGACCAAGAGACCCAGTACTTC	CASSRLADQETQYF
TRBV7-9	-	-	TRBJ2-2	TGTGCCAGCAGTTCGGGCGGACCCGGGGAGCTGTTTTTT	CASSSGGPGELFF
TRBV7-2	TRBD2	-	TRBJ2-7	TGTGCCAGCAGCTTTAGCGGGGCCTACGAGCAGTACTTC	CASSFSGAYEQYF
TRBV4-3	-	-	TRBJ1-2	TGCGCCAGCAGCCAAGGACAGGCCGGGGGCTATGGCTACACCTTC	CASSQGQAGGYGYTF
TRBV29-1	-	-	TRBJ1-5	TGCAGCGGGGATAGGGCCCAGCATTTT	CSGDRAQHF
TRBV12-3/TRBV12-4	-	-	TRBJ2-5	TGTGCCAGCAGCCAAAATCCCACCCTGTACCAAGAGACCCAGTACTTC	CASSQNPTLYQETQYF
TRBV9	-	-	TRBJ2-1	TGTGCCAGCAGCGCCGAGATGATCCCCTACAATGAGCAGTTCTTC	CASSAEMIPYNEQFF
TRBV5-5	-	-	TRBJ1-2	TGTGCCAGCAGCTCAGAACTTCCGACAGCCAACTATGGCTACACCTTC	CASSSELPTANYGYTF
TRBV27	-	-	TRBJ1-6	TGTGCCAGCAGTTTACGGTCCGGGGGATATAATTCACCCCTCCACTTT	CASSLRSGGYNSPLHF
TRBV5-6	TRBD1	-	TRBJ2-4	TGTGCCAGCAGCTTCCAGGGGGTAAAAAACATTCAGTACTTC	CASSFQGVKNIQYF
TRBV12-3/TRBV12-4	-	-	TRBJ2-1	TGTGCCAGCTCCGGGCGCCCATCGTTTATCAATGAGCAGTTCTTC	CASSGRPSFINEQFF
TRBV15	TRBD1	-	TRBJ2-7	TGTGCCACCAGCACAAATGCAGGGGGCAGGTACGAGCAGTACTTC	CATSTNAGGRYEQYF
TRBV11-2	TRBD1	-	TRBJ2-1	TGTGCCAGCAGCTTAGTGGGACAGGGGTCCTACAATGAGCAGTTCTTC	CASSLVGQGSYNEQFF
TRBV7-9	-	-	TRBJ2-1	TGTGCCAGCAGCTTAGCCGGGACTCTGTTCTTC	CASSLAGTLFF
TRBV30	-	once	TRBJ2-2	TGTGCCCTGGGTGAGGGAGCGAACACCGGGGAGCTGTTTTTT	CALGEGANTGELFF
TRBV2	-	once	TRBJ1-2	TGTGCCAGCAGAGGGGGACGTACTAACTATGGCTACACCTTC	CASRGGRTNYGYTF
TRBV5-4	-	-	TRBJ2-7	TGTGCCAGCAGCTTGGACGGGTTAAGCCACGAGCAGTACTTC	CASSLDGLSHEQYF
TRBV15	-	-	TRBJ1-4	TGTGCCACCAGCAGAGAGAGACGCGGCACTAATGAAAAACTGTTTTTT	CATSRERRGTNEKLFF
TRBV24-1	-	-	TRBJ2-1	TGTGCCACCAGTGGTAAGGGGTCCTCCTACAATGAGCAGTTCTTC	CATSGKGSSYNEQFF
TRBV2	-	-	TRBJ2-7	TGTGCCAGCAGTGAAAGAAAACAGCGTAGCTCCTACGAGCAGTACTTC	CASSERKQRSSYEQYF
TRBV15	-	-	TRBJ1-6	TGTGCCACCAGCAGAGATCGAGGGCAGTATAATTCACCCCTCCACTTT	CATSRDRGQYNSPLHF
TRBV14	-	-	TRBJ2-1	TGTGCCAGCAGCCAATCGAGGGGTGAGCAGTTCTTC	CASSQSRGEQFF
TRBV3-1	-	-	TRBJ2-7	TGTGCCAGCAGCCAAGATCAAGGAGGGCCCCGCGAGCAGTACTTC	CASSQDQGGPREQYF
TRBV13	-	-	TRBJ1-1	TGTGCCAGCAGCAACCCTCTAGAGGCAGCTATTGAAGCTTTCTTT	CASSNPLEAAIEAFF
TRBV3-1	TRBD1	-	TRBJ2-4	TGTGCCAGCAGCCAATTTGGACAGGGGGCAAACATTCAGTACTTC	CASSQFGQGANIQYF
TRBV11-2	-	-	TRBJ2-3	TGTGCCAGCAGCTTAGTCAGCAGGGAGGCAGATACGCAGTATTTT	CASSLVSREADTQYF
TRBV3-1	-	-	TRBJ1-2	TGTGCCAGCAGCCTTGACAGGCTAAACTATGGCTACACCTTC	CASSLDRLNYGYTF
TRBV6-2/TRBV6-3	-	-	TRBJ2-5	TGTGCCAGCAGTTACGGCCAGAAACAAGAGACCCAGTACTTC	CASSYGQKQETQYF
TRBV14	-	-	TRBJ2-7	TGTGCCAGCAGCCAAGATTTGAGTGCCTACGAGCAGTACTTC	CASSQDLSAYEQYF
TRBV27	-	-	TRBJ1-4	TGTGCCAGCAGTACTCGGGTTAATGAAAAACTGTTTTTT	CASSTRVNEKLFF
TRBV4-1	-	-	TRBJ1-5	TGCGCCAGCAGCCAAGAAGGAGGCAGAGGGAATCAGCCCCAGCATTTT	CASSQEGGRGNQPQHF
TRBV20-1	TRBD2	once	TRBJ2-7	TGCAGTGCTAGAGATCTGAATGAGGTAGCGGGGGAGGAGCAGTACTTC	CSARDLNEVAGEEQYF
TRBV3-1	-	-	TRBJ2-1	TGTGCCAGCAGCCGCGGGACTTACAATGAGCAGTTCTTC	CASSRGTYNEQFF
TRBV9	-	once	TRBJ1-2	TGTGCCAGCAGCGTGGGGGGACGGAACCCTACGGACTACACCTTC	CASSVGGRNPTDYTF
TRBV13	-	-	TRBJ1-2	TGTGCCAGCAGCTTAGGATCCAGCCTCTATGGCTACACCTTC	CASSLGSSLYGYTF
TRBV29-1	-	-	TRBJ1-1	TGCAGCGGGGAGGGGAACACTGAAGCTTTCTTT	CSGEGNTEAFF
TRBV20-1	-	-	TRBJ2-7	TGCAGTGCTAGAGATCGCCGACAGGAGTGGGAGCAGTACTTC	CSARDRRQEWEQYF
TRBV7-2	TRBD2	-	TRBJ2-2	TGTGCCAGCAGCCCCCCCCCAGCGGGGCTCACCGGGGAGCTGTTTTTT	CASSPPPAGLTGELFF
TRBV28	-	-	TRBJ2-5	TGTGCCAGCATCCCAACGATGGGGGACTTCCAAGAGACCCAGTACTTC	CASIPTMGDFQETQYF
TRBV5-1	TRBD2	once	TRBJ2-2	TGCGCCAGCAGCGGAAATAGCGGGGGGGCCGTCACCGGGGAGCTGTTTTTT	CASSGNSGGAVTGELFF